This T cell receptor (beta chain) was obtained from a study of T cell responses to AZD1222 COVID-19 vaccine. Study results and caveats: Per reports, nearly half of all spike-specific TCRs target regions that are unmutated in variants.

About this clone: Its antigen is not known.

Using immunoSEQ multiplex PCR, the repertoire was profiled, and TCRdb retains in-frame clones only, with some absent. The sample lists 130,000 or so clones, more than 85% seen once, with about 3.1% in the top ten. CDR1 and CDR2 from the germline V gene are SGHAT and FQNNGV. The CDR3 spans 14 residues. V gave up 7 bases and J gave up 3 bases, with 16 bases separating them. The chain employs TRBV11-2 and TRBJ2-7; D is undetermined. The specimen was peripheral blood, collected on day 0 of AZD1222 vaccination. This sequence was found in an adult in good health. The CDR3 DNA reads as TGTGCCAGCACCCCGGATCGTTTAATCTACGAGCAGTACTTC. Translated, it gives CASTPDRLIYEQYF.